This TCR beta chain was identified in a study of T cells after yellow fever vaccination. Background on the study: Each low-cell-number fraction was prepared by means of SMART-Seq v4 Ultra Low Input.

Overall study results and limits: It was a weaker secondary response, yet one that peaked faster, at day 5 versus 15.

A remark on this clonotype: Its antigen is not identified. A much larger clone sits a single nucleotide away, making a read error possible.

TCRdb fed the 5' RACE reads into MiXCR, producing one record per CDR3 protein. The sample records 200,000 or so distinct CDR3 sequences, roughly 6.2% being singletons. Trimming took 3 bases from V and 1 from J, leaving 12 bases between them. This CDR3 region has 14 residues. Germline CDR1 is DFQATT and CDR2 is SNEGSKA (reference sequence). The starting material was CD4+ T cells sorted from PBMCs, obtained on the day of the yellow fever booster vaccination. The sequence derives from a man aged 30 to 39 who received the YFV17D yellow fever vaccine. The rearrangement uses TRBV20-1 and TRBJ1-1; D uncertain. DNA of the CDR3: TGCAGTGCTAGCCCTCCGGGGTCGAACACTGAAGCTTTCTTT. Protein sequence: CSASPPGSNTEAFF.